One and the same sample provided the 15 T cell receptor beta chains below, sequenced in a study of T-cell reconstitution after alpha-beta-depleted transplantation in children. Library preparation (for TCRbeta) was performed with unique molecular identifiers. Each CDR3 protein is one row after TCRdb ran MiXCR on the PCR reads. Of about 97,000 distinct CDR3 sequences in the sample, less than 6% were seen once. Here the sequenced sample was PBMCs, mostly from graft donor cells, taken 60 days after TCRalphabeta/CD19-depleted stem cell transplant. The receptor set was obtained from a female patient aged 2-15 years who had a stem cell transplant for Fanconi anemia, so the T cells may come from the graft donor.

This clonotype was detected ten times or more. The V call is TRBV12-3 or TRBV12-4, the J call TRBJ1-1; D remains ambiguous. This CDR3 has 13 residues. The germline V and J ends were trimmed by 2 bases and 1 base, with 5 bases remaining between them. CDR3 coding DNA: TGTGCCAGCAGTTTAACGTCGAACACTGAAGCTTTCTTT. It codes for CASSLTSNTEAFF.

There are a few counts of this clonotype. V and J are TRBV6-1 and TRBJ2-2, with 7 bases aligning to TRBD1. V was clipped by 10 bases and J by 0 bases; unmatched bases: 2. The CDR3 contains 13 residues. The V gene's germline CDR1 is MNHNS and CDR2 SASEGT. The CDR3 loop reads CAKGQPNTGELFF. The CDR3 DNA reads TGTGCCAAGGGACAGCCGAACACCGGGGAGCTGTTTTTT.

There are many counts of this clonotype. The chain couples TRBV27 to TRBJ2-1; 9 nucleotides line up with TRBD2. After removal of 6 bases from V and 6 bases from J, the junction contained 6 bases not matched to a gene. The CDR3 runs to 14 residues. CDR1 and CDR2 (germline): MNHEY, SMNVEV (reference sequence). The CDR3 loop is CASSIAGDLNEQFF. The CDR3 bases are TGTGCCAGCAGCATAGCGGGGGACCTCAATGAGCAGTTCTTC.

The table lists this clonotype with many counts. V is TRBV7-6 and J is TRBJ2-1; 14 nucleotides match TRBD2. CDR3 size: 15 residues. The V and J ends lost 5 bases and 10 bases, in that order; junction bases with no gene match: 7. Germline loops: CDR1 SGHVS, CDR2 FNYEAQ. The CDR3 here is CASSAGLAGVWEQFF. The CDR3 nucleotides are TGTGCCAGCAGCGCGGGACTAGCGGGAGTATGGGAGCAGTTCTTC.

Ten or more counts support this clonotype. This chain links TRBV5-1 with TRBJ2-7; 9 positions agree with TRBD2. The CDR3 is 15 amino acids. The V and J ends lost 4 bases and 1 base, in that order; junction bases with no gene match: 6. Germline V gene sequence: CDR1 SGHRS, CDR2 YFSETQ. The CDR3 sequence: CASSRGSGRSYEQYF. The CDR3 DNA sequence: TGCGCCAGCAGCCGGGGCAGCGGGAGGTCCTACGAGCAGTACTTC.

In its sample, this clonotype was seen many times. This chain uses TRBV10-3 with TRBJ2-7; TRBD1 matches 8 bases. Germline V gene lookup returns CDR1 ENHRY and CDR2 SYGVKD. This CDR3 comprises 13 residues. The V and J ends lost 6 bases and 6 bases, in that order; junction bases with no gene match: 7. This CDR3 reads CAIRDRVVVEQYF. The CDR3 DNA sequence: TGTGCCATCAGGGACAGGGTTGTAGTCGAGCAGTACTTC.

This clonotype was counted at least ten times. The chain carries TRBV12-3 or TRBV12-4 and TRBJ1-3, with unresolved D. Trimming took off 0 bases at V and 3 bases at J, with 6 bases between the two ends. The CDR3 extends over 14 amino acids. The chain's CDR3 is CASSLAGLGNTIYF. The CDR3 coding sequence is TGTGCCAGCAGTTTAGCGGGCCTTGGAAACACCATATATTTT.

This clonotype was counted many times. The chain employs TRBV28 and TRBJ2-2, with D perhaps given as TRBD1 or TRBD2 (7 bases each). V lost 4 bases and J lost 2, with 17 bases in between. This CDR3 is 17 amino acids long. Per germline, CDR1 MDHEN and CDR2 SYDVKM. The CDR3 reads CASSSRQGGVNTGELFF. Written as DNA, the CDR3 is TGTGCCAGCAGTTCTCGGCAGGGGGGGGTAAACACCGGGGAGCTGTTTTTT.

This clonotype was seen many times. V gene TRBV30 combines with J gene TRBJ2-1, with 9 bases aligning to TRBD2. Germline lookup yields CDR1 GTSNPN and CDR2 SVGIG (reference sequence). This CDR3 contains 17 residues. V was pared by 3 bases and J by 0 bases, with 9 bases of the junction left unmatched. This chain's CDR3 is CAWSELWTSDSYNEQFF. CDR3 in DNA: TGTGCCTGGAGCGAGCTCTGGACTAGCGACTCCTACAATGAGCAGTTCTTC.

This clonotype was seen repeatedly, ten times or more. The genes are TRBV12-3 or TRBV12-4 and TRBJ2-3, with 13 nucleotides matching TRBD2. This CDR3 spans 16 amino acids. Trimming removed 3 bases from V and 4 bases from J; junction bases left unmatched: 4. CDR3 sequence: CASSFRTSGRADTQYF. CDR3 DNA sequence: TGTGCCAGCAGTTTCAGGACTAGCGGGAGAGCAGATACGCAGTATTTT.

This clonotype came up many times. This chain connects TRBV5-1 to TRBJ2-3, with D hard to call. This CDR3 has 12 residues. The V and J ends lost 0 bases and 3 bases respectively, with 2 bases between them. Germline V gene lookup returns CDR1 SGHRS and CDR2 YFSETQ. CDR3 DNA: TGCGCCAGCAGCTTGGAGACAGATACGCAGTATTTT. It codes for CASSLETDTQYF.

This clonotype came up many times. This chain links TRBV27 with TRBJ2-3; the D gene is possibly TRBD1 (5 bases). This CDR3 is built from 14 residues. Per germline, CDR1 MNHEY and CDR2 SMNVEV (reference sequence). The V and J ends lost 1 base and 2 bases respectively, with 7 bases between them. This CDR3 reads CASSLWGSTDTQYF. DNA of the CDR3: TGTGCCAGCAGTTTATGGGGCTCCACAGATACGCAGTATTTT.

This clonotype has ten or more counts. V gene TRBV6-5 combines with J gene TRBJ1-1; D remains unclear. The CDR3 covers 11 residues. Between the trimmed V and J ends, which lost 6 bases and 5 bases, there was a span of 7 bases. Germline V gene sequence: CDR1 MNHEY, CDR2 SVGAGI. The CDR3 here is CASRRGTEAFF. CDR3 nucleotides: TGTGCCAGCAGGCGGGGAACTGAAGCTTTCTTT.

In this sample, this clonotype turned up many times. The chain is built from TRBV20-1 and TRBJ1-4, with TRBD1 matching 7 bases. CDR1 is DFQATT and CDR2 is SNEGSKA in the germline V gene (reference sequence). The V and J ends lost 0 bases and 2 bases, in that order; junction bases with no gene match: 6. There are 16 residues in the CDR3. CDR3 sequence reads: CSARDAGGSTNEKLFF. The CDR3 bases are TGCAGTGCTAGAGATGCAGGGGGGTCGACTAATGAAAAACTGTTTTTT.

Worth noting for this clonotype: A much larger clone differs by one base, so this may be a read error. The genes are TRBV20-1 and TRBJ2-1; 8 positions match TRBD2. The CDR3 is 13 amino acids. Germline CDR1 reads DFQATT; CDR2 reads SNEGSKA (reference sequence). Written as DNA, the CDR3 is TGCAGTGTCCAGCGGGAGCTCAACAATAAGCAGTTCTTC. It translates to CSVQRELNNKQFF.